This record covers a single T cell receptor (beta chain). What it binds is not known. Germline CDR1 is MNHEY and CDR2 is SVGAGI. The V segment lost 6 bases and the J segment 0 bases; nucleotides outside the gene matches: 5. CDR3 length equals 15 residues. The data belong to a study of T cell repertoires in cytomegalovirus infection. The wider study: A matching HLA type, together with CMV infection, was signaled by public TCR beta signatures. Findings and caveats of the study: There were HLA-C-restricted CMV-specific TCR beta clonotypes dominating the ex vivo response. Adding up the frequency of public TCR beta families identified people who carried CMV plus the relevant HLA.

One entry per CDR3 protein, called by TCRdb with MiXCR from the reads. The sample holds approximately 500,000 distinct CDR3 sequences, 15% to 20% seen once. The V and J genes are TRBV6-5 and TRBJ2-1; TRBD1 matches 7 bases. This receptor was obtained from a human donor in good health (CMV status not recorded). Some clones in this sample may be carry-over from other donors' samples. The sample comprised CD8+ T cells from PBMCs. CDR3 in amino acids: CASSHWDSSYNEQFF. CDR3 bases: TGTGCCAGCAGCCATTGGGACAGCTCCTACAATGAGCAGTTCTTC.